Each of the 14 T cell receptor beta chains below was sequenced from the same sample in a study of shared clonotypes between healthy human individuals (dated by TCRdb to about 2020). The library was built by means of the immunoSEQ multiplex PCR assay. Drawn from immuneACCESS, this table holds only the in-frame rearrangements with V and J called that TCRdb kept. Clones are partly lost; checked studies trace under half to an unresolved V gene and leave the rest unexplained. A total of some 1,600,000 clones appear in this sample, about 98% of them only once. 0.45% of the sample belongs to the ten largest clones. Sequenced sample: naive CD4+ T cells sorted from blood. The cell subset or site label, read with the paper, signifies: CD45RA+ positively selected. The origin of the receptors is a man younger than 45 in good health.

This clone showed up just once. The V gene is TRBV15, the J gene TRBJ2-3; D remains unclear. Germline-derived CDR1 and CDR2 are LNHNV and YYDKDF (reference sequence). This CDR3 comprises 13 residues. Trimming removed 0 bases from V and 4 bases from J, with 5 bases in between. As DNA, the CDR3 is TGTGCCACCAGCAGAGAAAGGGCAGATACGCAGTATTTT. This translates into CATSRERADTQYF.

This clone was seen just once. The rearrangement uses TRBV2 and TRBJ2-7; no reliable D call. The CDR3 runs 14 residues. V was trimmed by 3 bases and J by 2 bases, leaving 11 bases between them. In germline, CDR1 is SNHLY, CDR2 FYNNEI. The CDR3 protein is CASSDEDGAYEQYF. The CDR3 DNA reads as TGTGCCAGCAGTGACGAGGACGGAGCCTACGAGCAGTACTTC.

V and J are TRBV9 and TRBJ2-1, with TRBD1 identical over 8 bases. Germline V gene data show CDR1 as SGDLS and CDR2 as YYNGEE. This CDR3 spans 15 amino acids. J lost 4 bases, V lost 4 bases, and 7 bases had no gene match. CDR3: CASSPQDRVYNEQFF. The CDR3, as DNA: TGTGCCAGCAGCCCCCAGGACAGGGTGTACAATGAGCAGTTCTTC. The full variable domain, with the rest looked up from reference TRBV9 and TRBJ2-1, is DSGVTQTPKHLITATGQRVTLRCSPRSGDLSVYWYQQSLDQGLQFLIQYYNGEERAKGNILERFSAQQFPDLHSELNLSSLELGDSALYFCASSPQDRVYNEQFFGPGTRLTVL.

CDR3 in amino acids: CAWSAEWHKITDTQYF. CDR3 nucleotide sequence: TGTGCCTGGAGTGCAGAATGGCACAAAATCACAGATACGCAGTATTTT. V usage is TRBV30 and J usage is TRBJ2-3, with D unresolved. This CDR3 has 16 amino acids. CDR1 and CDR2 (germline): GTSNPN, SVGIG (reference sequence). Trimming stripped 1 base from V and 2 bases from J, with 16 bases between.

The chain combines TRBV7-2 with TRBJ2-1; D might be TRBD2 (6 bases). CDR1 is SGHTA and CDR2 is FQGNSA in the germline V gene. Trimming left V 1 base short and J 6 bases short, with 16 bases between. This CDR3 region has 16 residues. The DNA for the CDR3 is TGTGCCAGCAGCTTAGTTTCACTAGCTCTTGGCAATGAGCAGTTCTTC. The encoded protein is CASSLVSLALGNEQFF.

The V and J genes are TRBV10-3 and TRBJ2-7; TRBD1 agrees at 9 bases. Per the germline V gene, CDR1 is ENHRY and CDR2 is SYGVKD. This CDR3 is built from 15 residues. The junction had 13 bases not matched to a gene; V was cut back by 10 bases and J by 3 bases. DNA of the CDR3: TGTGCCACCTTCCCCTCCGGGACAGGGAACTACGAGCAGTACTTC. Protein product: CATFPSGTGNYEQYF.

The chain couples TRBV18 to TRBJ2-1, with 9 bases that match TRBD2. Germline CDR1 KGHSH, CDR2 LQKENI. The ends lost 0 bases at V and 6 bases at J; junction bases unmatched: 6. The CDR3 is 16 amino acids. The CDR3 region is CASSPPSGGRGNEQFF. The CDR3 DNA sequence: TGTGCCAGCTCACCACCCTCTGGCGGGAGGGGCAATGAGCAGTTCTTC.

CDR3 sequence (DNA): TGCGCCAGCAGCCAAGGGGCTTTGGGCACAGATACGCAGTATTTT. Encoded protein: CASSQGALGTDTQYF. The J gene is TRBJ2-3, the V gene TRBV4-3; no reliable D call. Trimming removed 1 base from V and 1 base from J, with 9 bases in between. Germline loops: CDR1 LGHNA, CDR2 YSLEER. The CDR3 is made up of 15 amino acids.

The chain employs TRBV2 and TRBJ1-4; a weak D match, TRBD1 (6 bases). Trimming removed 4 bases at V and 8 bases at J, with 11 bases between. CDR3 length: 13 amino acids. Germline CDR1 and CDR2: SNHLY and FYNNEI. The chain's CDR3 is CASSGATGEKLFF. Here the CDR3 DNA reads TGTGCCAGCAGTGGGGCCACAGGGGAAAAACTGTTTTTT.

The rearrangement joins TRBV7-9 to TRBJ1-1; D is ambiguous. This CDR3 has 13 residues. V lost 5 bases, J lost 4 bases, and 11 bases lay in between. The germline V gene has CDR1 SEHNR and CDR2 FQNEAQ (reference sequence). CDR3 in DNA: TGTGCCAGCAGCCTTGAGTTAACCACTGAAGCTTTCTTT. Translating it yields CASSLELTTEAFF.

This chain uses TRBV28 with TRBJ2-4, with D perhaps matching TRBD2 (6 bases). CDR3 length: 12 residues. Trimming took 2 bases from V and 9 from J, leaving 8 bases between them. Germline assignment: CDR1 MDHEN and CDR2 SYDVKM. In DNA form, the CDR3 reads TGTGCCAGCAGTTTAAGGGGAGGCATTCAGTACTTC. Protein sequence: CASSLRGGIQYF.

The CDR3 spells CASSLARSIETQYF. CDR3 DNA sequence: TGTGCCAGCAGCTTGGCCAGGTCAATAGAGACCCAGTACTTC. The chain employs TRBV5-4 and TRBJ2-5, with no clear D. The V end was cut by 0 bases, the J end by 4 bases, with 10 bases between. The CDR3 length is 14 residues. CDR1 and CDR2 from the germline V gene are SGHNT and YYREEE (reference sequence).

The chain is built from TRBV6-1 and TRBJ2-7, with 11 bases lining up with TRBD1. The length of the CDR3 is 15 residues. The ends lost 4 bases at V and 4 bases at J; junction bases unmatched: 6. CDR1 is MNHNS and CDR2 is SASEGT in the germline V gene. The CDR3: CASSGKDRGPYEQYF. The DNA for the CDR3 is TGTGCCAGCAGTGGGAAGGACAGGGGGCCTTACGAGCAGTACTTC.

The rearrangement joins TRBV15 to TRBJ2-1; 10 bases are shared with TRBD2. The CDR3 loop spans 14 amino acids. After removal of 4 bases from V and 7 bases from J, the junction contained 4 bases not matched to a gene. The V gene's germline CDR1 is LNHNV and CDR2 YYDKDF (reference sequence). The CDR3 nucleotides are TGTGCCACCAGCAAAGCGGGAGGGCCGAATGAGCAGTTCTTC. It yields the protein CATSKAGGPNEQFF.